The T cell receptor beta chain described here comes from a study of Tregs in tolerant kidney transplant recipients. Thawed PBMCs were FACS-sorted into unstimulated CD4+CD25+CD127- regulatory T cells, CD4+CD25- non-regulatory cells, CD4 and CD8 cells. From germline, CDR1 is SEHNR and CDR2 FQNEAQ (reference sequence). The CDR3 runs to 13 residues. Trimming cost V 4 bases and J 5 bases, with 9 bases left between them. Here immunoSEQ multiplex PCR was the method, and the copy in TCRdb shows in-frame clones only, minus some. This sample yields around 16,000 clones, of which around 94% are seen a single time; under 15% belongs to the top ten. The study, taken as a whole, reports: Validation in larger populations is needed because few patients were studied. Biological reproducibility was not directly addressed in this study. The most relevant donor-specific Treg TCRbeta repertoire apparently came from expansion with activated donor B cells.

This clone is labeled as medium-sized. Its antigen is unidentified. The clonotype originates from a human donor in good health. Sequencing input: CD8+ T cells from blood. The rearrangement joins TRBV7-9 to TRBJ1-5; D is uncertain. The CDR3 loop reads CASSSREDQPQHF. Here the CDR3 DNA reads TGTGCCAGCAGCTCGCGGGAGGATCAGCCCCAGCATTTT.